A single sample gave rise to the 27 T cell receptor beta chains below, sequenced in a study of OX40 agonist ivuxolimab in advanced cancers. Produced via immunoSEQ multiplex PCR; TCRdb's table is partial and in-frame only. The sample carries tens of thousands of clones, around nine tenths recorded once. The source was CD4+ or CD8+ T cells sorted from blood, collected in a trial of the OX40 agonist ivuxolimab. The source of these receptors is an adult with an advanced solid tumor such as melanoma, head and neck, liver or kidney cancer.

V and J are TRBV5-8 and TRBJ1-4, with D unresolved. The V end was cut by 4 bases, the J end by 8 bases, with 12 bases between. The CDR3 is 13 amino acids. Germline CDR1 SGHTS, CDR2 YDEGEE. CDR3 region: CASSPDPGEKLFF. The CDR3 region has the DNA TGTGCCAGCAGCCCGGATCCCGGGGAAAAACTGTTTTTT.

J is TRBJ2-7 and V is TRBV9; D unclear. The germline V gene encodes CDR1 SGDLS and CDR2 YYNGEE. The CDR3 extends over 14 amino acids. V was cut by 0 bases and J by 0 bases, with 7 bases left in between. CDR3 coding DNA: TGTGCCAGCAGCGTAGTCGGAAACTCCTACGAGCAGTACTTC. Its translation is CASSVVGNSYEQYF.

The chain's CDR3 is CASSITRQGSGNTIYF. Written as DNA, the CDR3 is TGTGCCAGCAGCATCACGAGACAGGGCTCTGGAAACACCATATATTTT. This rearrangement joins TRBV7-4 to TRBJ1-3, with TRBD1 identical over 7 bases. The length of the CDR3 is 16 residues. V shed 5 bases, J shed 0 bases, and the junction held 7 bases outside the gene matches. CDR1 is SGHVT and CDR2 is SQSDAQ in the germline V gene.

This rearrangement joins TRBV7-2 to TRBJ2-1, with 16 bases aligning to TRBD2. This CDR3 comprises 16 residues. V shed 4 bases, J shed 9 bases, and the junction held 6 bases outside the gene matches. Looked up from germline, CDR1 is SGHTA and CDR2 is FQGNSA. The CDR3 sequence: CASSSSGLAGGIEQFF. CDR3 bases: TGTGCCAGCAGCTCCTCGGGACTAGCGGGGGGGATTGAGCAGTTCTTC.

This chain joins TRBV9 and TRBJ2-2; 10 bases are shared with TRBD2. This CDR3 is 16 amino acids long. CDR1 and CDR2 from the germline V gene are SGDLS and YYNGEE. The ends lost 3 bases at V and 2 bases at J; junction bases unmatched: 4. CDR3: CASSARLAGNTGELFF. The CDR3 bases are TGTGCCAGCAGCGCTCGACTAGCGGGTAACACCGGGGAGCTGTTTTTT.

The chain recombines TRBV18 with TRBJ1-5; TRBD1 agrees at 9 bases. The J segment lost 1 base and the V segment lost 6 bases, leaving 7 bases of the junction unmatched. The CDR3 totals 16 residues. Per the germline V gene, CDR1 is KGHSH and CDR2 is LQKENI. The CDR3 sequence: CASSLKQGASNQPQHF. The CDR3 DNA reads TGTGCCAGCTCGCTCAAACAGGGGGCAAGCAATCAGCCCCAGCATTTT.

This chain links TRBV19 with TRBJ1-5; D is uncertain. This CDR3 contains 15 residues. Germline V gene data show CDR1 as LNHDA and CDR2 as SQIVND (reference sequence). V lost 3 bases and J 5 bases, leaving 14 bases between the germline ends. The chain's CDR3 is CASSILPRFDQPQHF. CDR3 bases: TGTGCCAGTAGTATCCTCCCCCGATTCGATCAGCCCCAGCATTTT. Full variable domain (rest looked up from reference TRBV19 and TRBJ1-5): DGGITQSPKYLFRKEGQNVTLSCEQNLNHDAMYWYRQDPGQGLRLIYYSQIVNDFQKGDIAEGYSVSREKKESFPLTVTSAQKNPTAFYLCASSILPRFDQPQHFGDGTRLSIL.

This sequence joins TRBV10-2 and TRBJ2-7, with TRBD2 matching over 8 bases. The germline V gene encodes CDR1 WSHSY and CDR2 SAAADI. The CDR3 is made up of 13 amino acids. The V gene end was trimmed by 7 bases and the J gene end by 2 bases; junction bases not matched to a gene: 4. CDR3 nucleotide sequence: TGCGCCAGCACGCCCGGGGGGGCCTACGAGCAGTACTTC. It translates to CASTPGGAYEQYF.

The chain combines TRBV27 with TRBJ2-5; possibly TRBD1 or TRBD2 for D (6 bases each). Looked up from germline, CDR1 is MNHEY and CDR2 is SMNVEV (reference sequence). This CDR3 has 13 residues. V was pared by 8 bases and J by 5 bases, with 15 bases between. CDR3: CASGGLSSETQYF. The CDR3 DNA sequence: TGTGCCAGCGGGGGGCTCTCCTCCGAGACCCAGTACTTC.

The chain couples TRBV29-1 to TRBJ2-2, with D uncertain. V lost 0 bases and J 2 bases, leaving 13 bases between the germline ends. Germline values: CDR1 SQVTM, CDR2 ANQGSEA. The CDR3 loop spans 16 amino acids. The CDR3 bases are TGCAGCGTTGAAGATAATCTGGAGACCAACACCGGGGAGCTGTTTTTT. This sequence encodes CSVEDNLETNTGELFF.

This chain uses TRBV19 with TRBJ2-2; D uncertain. The length of the CDR3 is 13 residues. CDR1 is LNHDA, CDR2 SQIVND, per germline (reference sequence). V lost 5 bases to trimming and J lost 3 bases, with 7 bases between them. CDR3 nucleotide sequence: TGTGCCAGTAGTCCCTTGTACACCGGGGAGCTGTTTTTT. Translated, it gives CASSPLYTGELFF.

This clone showed up just a few times. The chain recombines TRBV5-4 with TRBJ1-5; D is perhaps TRBD1 (5 bases). V lost 3 bases and J 4 bases, leaving 8 bases between the germline ends. This CDR3 spans 13 amino acids. The germline V gene encodes CDR1 SGHNT and CDR2 YYREEE (reference sequence). The CDR3 DNA follows: TGTGCCAGCAGCTGGGACCCTAATCAGCCCCAGCATTTT. This gives the protein CASSWDPNQPQHF.

The rearrangement links TRBV5-1 to TRBJ2-2; TRBD1 matches 9 bases. The CDR3 is made up of 14 amino acids. The germline gives CDR1 SGHRS, CDR2 YFSETQ. V was clipped by 4 bases and J by 4 bases; unmatched bases: 2. CDR3 bases: TGCGCCAGCAGCAGGACAGGGGTCACCGGGGAGCTGTTTTTT. Translating gives CASSRTGVTGELFF.

This chain uses TRBV6-6 with TRBJ2-7, with 7 bases fitting TRBD1. V lost 2 bases to trimming and J lost 4 bases; unmatched junction nucleotides: 5. This CDR3 spans 14 amino acids. Germline V lookup: CDR1 MNHNY, CDR2 SVGAGI (reference sequence). The CDR3 nucleotides read TGTGCCAGCAGTTACGCACAGGGGTGGTACGAGCAGTACTTC. Residues: CASSYAQGWYEQYF.

V usage is TRBV7-9 and J usage is TRBJ1-5; a weak D match, TRBD1 (6 bases). This CDR3 is built from 19 residues. CDR1 and CDR2 from the germline V gene are SEHNR and FQNEAQ (reference sequence). Between the trimmed V and J ends, which lost 4 bases and 0 bases, there was a span of 22 bases. The CDR3 is CASSSTRAGGPDSNQPQHF. The DNA for the CDR3 is TGTGCCAGCAGCTCCACCAGAGCCGGGGGCCCGGATAGCAATCAGCCCCAGCATTTT.

The chain couples TRBV28 to TRBJ2-3, with D unclear. Trimming removed 6 bases from V and 2 bases from J, with 6 bases in between. CDR3 size: 12 residues. Germline CDR1 MDHEN, CDR2 SYDVKM. The CDR3 is CASSHDTDTQYF. CDR3 DNA sequence: TGTGCCAGCAGCCACGACACAGATACGCAGTATTTT.

The chain uses TRBV4-2 and TRBJ2-7; 11 bases map to TRBD2. The J segment lost 3 bases and the V segment lost 4 bases, leaving 5 bases of the junction unmatched. Germline CDR1 is LGHNA and CDR2 is YNFKEQ. The CDR3 loop spans 15 amino acids. The CDR3 sequence: CASSPGLAGVYEQYF. CDR3 sequence (DNA): TGTGCCAGCAGCCCCGGACTAGCGGGCGTCTACGAGCAGTACTTC.

The gene calls are TRBV7-9 and TRBJ2-7; no reliable D call. Per germline, CDR1 SEHNR and CDR2 FQNEAQ (reference sequence). The CDR3 is 14 residues long. V dropped 0 bases and J dropped 0 bases, with 6 bases sitting between them. The CDR3 bases are TGTGCCAGCAGCTTAGCTGGCAGCTCCTACGAGCAGTACTTC. This encodes CASSLAGSSYEQYF.

This rearrangement joins TRBV10-2 to TRBJ2-1, with D unresolved. V lost 4 bases and J lost 6, with 7 bases in between. Germline CDR1 WSHSY, CDR2 SAAADI. The CDR3 extends over 12 amino acids. The CDR3 nucleotides read TGCGCCAGCAGTGTGATCCCCAATGAGCAGTTCTTC. Residues: CASSVIPNEQFF.

The V gene is TRBV7-9, the J gene TRBJ1-1; TRBD1 matches 8 bases. The V gene end was trimmed by 4 bases and the J gene end by 4 bases; junction bases not matched to a gene: 5. Germline V lookup: CDR1 SEHNR, CDR2 FQNEAQ (reference sequence). This CDR3 region has 14 residues. The CDR3 spells CASSYTGGGTEAFF. Here the CDR3 DNA reads TGTGCCAGCAGCTACACAGGGGGAGGCACTGAAGCTTTCTTT.

J is TRBJ1-4 and V is TRBV10-3, with TRBD1 as a possible D gene (6 bases). V dropped 10 bases and J dropped 1 base, with 16 bases sitting between them. Germline CDR1 and CDR2: ENHRY and SYGVKD. CDR3 length: 15 amino acids. The CDR3 nucleotides are TGTGCCACGCAGGACAGCATACTAACTAATGAAAAACTGTTTTTT. It yields the protein CATQDSILTNEKLFF.

The chain employs TRBV30 and TRBJ2-2; D ambiguous. Germline assignment: CDR1 GTSNPN and CDR2 SVGIG (reference sequence). The V gene lost 4 bases and the J gene lost 3 bases, with 6 bases spanning the gap. The CDR3 length is 12 residues. In nucleotides, the CDR3 is TGTGCCTGGACAAGGGACACCGGGGAGCTGTTTTTT. Encoded protein: CAWTRDTGELFF.

The genes are TRBV4-1 and TRBJ2-6; 7 bases line up with TRBD1. The ends lost 1 base at V and 2 bases at J; junction bases unmatched: 2. Germline CDR1 is MGHRA and CDR2 is YSYEKL. The CDR3 covers 16 residues. Here the CDR3 DNA reads TGCGCCAGCAGCCAAGTCCAGGGGGCTGGGGCCAACGTCCTGACTTTC. This translates into CASSQVQGAGANVLTF.

V is TRBV27 and J is TRBJ2-1, with 8 bases identical to TRBD2. The trim removed 8 bases at V and 2 bases at J, leaving 5 bases unmatched. This CDR3 has 14 amino acids. The germline V gene has CDR1 MNHEY and CDR2 SMNVEV (reference sequence). In DNA, the CDR3 is TGTGCCAGCCGGTCCGGGGGGGCCTACAATGAGCAGTTCTTC. It codes for CASRSGGAYNEQFF.

This rearrangement joins TRBV15 to TRBJ1-1; TRBD1 is a possible D gene (5 bases). V was pared by 0 bases and J by 5 bases, with 13 bases between. Germline-derived CDR1 and CDR2 are LNHNV and YYDKDF (reference sequence). The CDR3 sequence is 15 residues long. CDR3 amino acids: CATSRDLGRETEAFF. The CDR3 DNA is TGTGCCACCAGCAGAGACCTTGGCAGGGAGACTGAAGCTTTCTTT.

This clone came up a few times. The chain has TRBV2 and TRBJ1-5; 7 bases map to TRBD1. After removal of 5 bases from V and 4 bases from J, the junction contained 5 bases not matched to a gene. This CDR3 has 14 residues. The germline gives CDR1 SNHLY, CDR2 FYNNEI. The chain's CDR3 is CASSTGQKNQPQHF. CDR3 DNA sequence: TGTGCCAGCAGTACGGGACAGAAAAATCAGCCCCAGCATTTT.

This sequence joins TRBV21-1 and TRBJ2-5; TRBD2, as called in the table, went unchecked against the DNA. TRBV21-1 is reported as a pseudogene. This CDR3 contains 16 residues. CDR3 amino acids: CASSPWDPGGGETQYF. In DNA form, the CDR3 reads TGTGCCAGCAGCCCTTGGGACCCTGGGGGGGGAGAGACCCAGTACTTC.